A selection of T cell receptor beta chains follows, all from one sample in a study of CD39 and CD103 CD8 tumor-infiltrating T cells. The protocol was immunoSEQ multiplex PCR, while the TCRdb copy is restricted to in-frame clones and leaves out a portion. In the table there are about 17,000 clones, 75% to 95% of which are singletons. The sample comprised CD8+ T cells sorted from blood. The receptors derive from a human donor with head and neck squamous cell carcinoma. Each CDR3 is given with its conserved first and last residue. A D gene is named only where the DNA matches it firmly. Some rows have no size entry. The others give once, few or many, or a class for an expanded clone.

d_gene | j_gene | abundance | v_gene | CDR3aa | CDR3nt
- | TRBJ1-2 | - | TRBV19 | CASSIRGDYGYTF | TGTGCCAGTAGTATTCGCGGGGACTATGGCTACACCTTC
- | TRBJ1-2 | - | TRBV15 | CATSRDVSGGDYGYTF | TGTGCCACCAGCAGAGATGTTTCGGGGGGCGACTATGGCTACACCTTC
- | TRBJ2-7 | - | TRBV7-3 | CASSLGGGSYEQYF | TGTGCCAGCAGCTTAGGAGGGGGCTCCTACGAGCAGTACTTC
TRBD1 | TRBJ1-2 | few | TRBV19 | CASSHGQGGGYTF | TGTGCCAGTAGTCACGGACAGGGTGGGGGCTACACCTTC
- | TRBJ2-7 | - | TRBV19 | CASSISTEGGSYEQYF | TGTGCCAGTAGTATCTCCACGGAGGGAGGCTCCTACGAGCAGTACTTC
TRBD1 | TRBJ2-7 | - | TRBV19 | CASSMGTGSFYEQYF | TGTGCCAGTAGTATGGGGACAGGCAGTTTCTACGAGCAGTACTTC
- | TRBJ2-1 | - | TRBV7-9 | CASSFGMDEQFF | TGTGCCAGCAGCTTTGGGATGGATGAGCAGTTCTTC
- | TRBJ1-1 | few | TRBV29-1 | CSVEGPQDAFF | TGCAGCGTTGAAGGACCACAGGATGCTTTCTTT
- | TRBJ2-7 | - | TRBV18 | CASSPPTELYEQYF | TGTGCCAGCTCACCACCGACAGAACTTTACGAGCAGTACTTC
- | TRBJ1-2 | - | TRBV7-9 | CASSSGQGRINYGYTF | TGTGCCAGCAGCTCCGGGCAGGGGAGAATTAACTATGGCTACACCTTC
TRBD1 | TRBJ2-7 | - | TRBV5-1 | CASSPWDRGPSEQYF | TGCGCCAGCAGCCCCTGGGACAGGGGGCCGTCCGAGCAGTACTTC
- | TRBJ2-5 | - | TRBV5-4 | CASSFAGAETQYF | TGTGCCAGCAGCTTCGCCGGGGCAGAGACCCAGTACTTC
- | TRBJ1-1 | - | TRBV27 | CASSQNMMNTEAFF | TGTGCCAGCAGCCAAAACATGATGAACACTGAAGCTTTCTTT
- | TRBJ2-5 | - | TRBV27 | CASSLMGGHETQYF | TGTGCCAGCAGTTTAATGGGGGGGCACGAGACCCAGTACTTC
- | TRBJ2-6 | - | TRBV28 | CASSYPTRVDFRANVLTF | TGTGCCAGCAGTTACCCGACAAGGGTGGACTTTAGGGCCAACGTCCTGACTTTC
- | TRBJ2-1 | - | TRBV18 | CASSPRSTPVYNEQFF | TGTGCCAGCTCACCACGGAGCACTCCGGTTTACAATGAGCAGTTCTTC
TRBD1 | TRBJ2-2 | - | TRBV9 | CASSVNDRELNTGELFF | TGTGCCAGCAGCGTAAACGACAGGGAACTGAACACCGGGGAGCTGTTTTTT
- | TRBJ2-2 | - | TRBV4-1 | CASSQVNLGVGELFF | TGCGCCAGCAGCCAAGTAAACCTAGGGGTCGGGGAGCTGTTTTTT
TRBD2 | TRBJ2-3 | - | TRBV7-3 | CASSPSAGGGTDTQYF | TGTGCCAGCAGCCCCTCAGCGGGGGGGGGCACAGATACGCAGTATTTT
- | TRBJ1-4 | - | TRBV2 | CASSPHEPTNEKLFF | TGTGCCAGTAGCCCTCATGAGCCAACTAATGAAAAACTGTTTTTT
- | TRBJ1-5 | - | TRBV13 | CASSFFEEGQPQHF | TGTGCCAGCAGCTTCTTTGAGGAAGGGCAGCCCCAGCATTTT
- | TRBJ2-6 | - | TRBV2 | CAVRVSGANVLTF | TGTGCCGTCAGGGTGTCTGGGGCCAACGTCCTGACTTTC
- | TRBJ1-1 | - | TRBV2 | CASRTGPGAGTEAFF | TGTGCCAGCAGAACCGGGCCAGGGGCCGGCACTGAAGCTTTCTTT
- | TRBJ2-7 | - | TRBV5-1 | CASSKPPASYEQYF | TGCGCCAGCAGCAAGCCCCCGGCCTCCTACGAGCAGTACTTC
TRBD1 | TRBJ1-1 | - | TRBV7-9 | CASSSHRPDRGEMNTEAFF | TGTGCCAGCAGCTCACATAGACCGGACAGGGGCGAAATGAACACTGAAGCTTTCTTT
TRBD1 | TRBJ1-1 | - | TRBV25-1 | CASSATGGSIEAFF | TGTGCCAGCAGTGCGACAGGGGGCTCCATTGAAGCTTTCTTT
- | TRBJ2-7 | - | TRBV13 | CASSQWGFSYEQYF | TGTGCCAGCAGCCAGTGGGGGTTCTCCTACGAGCAGTACTTC
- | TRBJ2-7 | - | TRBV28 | CASSFSGLANSYEQYF | TGTGCCAGCAGTTTCTCGGGGTTGGCAAACTCCTACGAGCAGTACTTC
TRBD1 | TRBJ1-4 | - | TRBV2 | CASSHRTGGLAPTNEKLFF | TGTGCCAGCAGCCATAGAACAGGGGGCCTGGCTCCAACTAATGAAAAACTGTTTTTT
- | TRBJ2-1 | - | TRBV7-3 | CASSSMGGALDEQFF | TGTGCCAGCAGCTCTATGGGGGGGGCCCTCGATGAGCAGTTCTTC
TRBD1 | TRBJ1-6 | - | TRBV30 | CAWRRTGGASYNSPLHF | TGTGCCTGGAGGCGGACAGGGGGCGCGTCCTATAATTCACCCCTCCACTTT
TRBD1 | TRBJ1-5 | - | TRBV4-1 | CASSQGRGASQPQHF | TGCGCCAGCAGCCAGGGCAGGGGGGCGTCTCAGCCCCAGCATTTT
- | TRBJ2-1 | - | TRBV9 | CASSVASGNEQFF | TGTGCCAGCAGCGTAGCTAGTGGGAATGAGCAGTTCTTC
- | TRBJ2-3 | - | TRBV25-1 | CASSDPGATDTQYF | TGTGCCAGCAGTGACCCGGGAGCAACAGATACGCAGTATTTT
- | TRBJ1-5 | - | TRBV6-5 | CASSLSHNQPQHF | TGTGCCAGCAGTCTCAGCCACAATCAGCCCCAGCATTTT
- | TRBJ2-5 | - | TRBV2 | CASSARQEFSETQYF | TGTGCCAGCAGTGCGCGGCAGGAGTTTTCGGAGACCCAGTACTTC
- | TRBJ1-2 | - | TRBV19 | CASSMLGFGNGYTF | TGTGCCAGTAGTATGTTGGGATTCGGTAATGGCTACACCTTC
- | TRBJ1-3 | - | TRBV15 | CATSRDRGFGNTIYF | TGTGCCACCAGCAGAGACAGGGGTTTTGGAAACACCATATATTTT
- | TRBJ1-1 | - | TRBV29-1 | CSVEDLVDTEAFF | TGCAGCGTTGAAGATCTGGTCGACACTGAAGCTTTCTTT
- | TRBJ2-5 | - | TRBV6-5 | CASSLAGEWAETQYF | TGTGCCAGCAGCCTGGCTGGGGAATGGGCAGAGACCCAGTACTTC
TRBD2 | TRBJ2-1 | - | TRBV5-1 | CASSWTPSGGYNEQFF | TGCGCCAGCAGCTGGACCCCTAGCGGGGGATACAATGAGCAGTTCTTC
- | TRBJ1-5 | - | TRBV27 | CASSPSGDNQPQHF | TGTGCCAGCAGCCCCTCGGGCGACAATCAGCCCCAGCATTTT
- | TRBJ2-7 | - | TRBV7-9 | CASSLGPWQYF | TGTGCCAGCAGCTTAGGCCCTTGGCAGTACTTC
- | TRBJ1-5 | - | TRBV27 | CASSSRPVPGADQPQHF | TGTGCCAGCAGTTCCCGACCCGTCCCCGGGGCAGATCAGCCCCAGCATTTT
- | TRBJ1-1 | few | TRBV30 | CAWSVPAGTEAFF | TGTGCCTGGAGTGTACCGGCGGGGACTGAAGCTTTCTTT
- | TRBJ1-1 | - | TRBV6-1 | CASVEGVLMNTEAFF | TGTGCCAGCGTGGAGGGGGTGTTGATGAACACTGAAGCTTTCTTT
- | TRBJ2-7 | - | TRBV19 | CASSIDGGRGYEQYF | TGTGCCAGTAGTATAGATGGGGGTAGGGGATACGAGCAGTACTTC
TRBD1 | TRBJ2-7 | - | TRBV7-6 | CASSLALGTGSYEQYF | TGTGCCAGCAGCTTAGCTTTAGGGACAGGGTCCTACGAGCAGTACTTC
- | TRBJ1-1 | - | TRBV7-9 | CASSLNRAEAFF | TGTGCCAGCAGCTTAAACAGGGCTGAAGCTTTCTTT
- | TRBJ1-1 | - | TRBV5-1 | CASSLSALGNTEAFF | TGCGCCAGCAGCTTGTCGGCCCTAGGGAACACTGAAGCTTTCTTT
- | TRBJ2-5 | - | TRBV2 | CATDNSGTISLPAETQYF | TGTGCCACCGACAACTCGGGGACAATCTCTCTTCCGGCAGAGACCCAGTACTTC
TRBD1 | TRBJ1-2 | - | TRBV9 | CASSSGQGVYGYTF | TGTGCCAGCAGTAGCGGACAGGGGGTGTATGGCTACACCTTC